The 10 T cell receptor beta chains reported below all come from one sample, sequenced in a study of blood T cell repertoires in COVID-19. Sequencing was performed with immunoSEQ multiplex PCR; in TCRdb, only in-frame clones are kept and a portion is missing. Among more than 200,000 clones listed, approximately 91% were seen once. The sample taken for sequencing was peripheral blood. These receptors were taken from a man between 35 and 55 years old with acute or convalescent COVID-19.

This clone occurred once. The chain couples TRBV2 to TRBJ1-4, with a weak D call TRBD1 (6 bases). Germline V gene lookup returns CDR1 SNHLY and CDR2 FYNNEI. The CDR3 sequence is 15 residues long. Trimming removed 4 bases at V and 8 bases at J, with 17 bases between. The CDR3 nucleotides read TGTGCCAGCAGTGCAATACAGGGAAGGGGGGAAAAACTGTTTTTT. This encodes CASSAIQGRGEKLFF.

The rearrangement uses TRBV24-1 and TRBJ2-5, with D possibly TRBD1 on 5 matching bases. Germline V CDR1 and CDR2: KGHDR, SFDVKD. There are 14 residues in the CDR3. V was pared by 3 bases and J by 2 bases, with 9 bases between. CDR3 nucleotide sequence: TGTGCCACCAGTGATCCAGGGTTACAAGAGACCCAGTACTTC. Its translation: CATSDPGLQETQYF.

The gene calls are TRBV5-1 and TRBJ2-2; D possibly corresponds to TRBD1 (5 bases). V was clipped by 0 bases and J by 6 bases, with 9 bases between them. There are 14 residues in the CDR3. CDR1 is SGHRS, CDR2 YFSETQ, per germline. The CDR3 here is CASSLGTNPGELFF. CDR3 in DNA: TGCGCCAGCAGCTTGGGGACAAACCCCGGGGAGCTGTTTTTT.

This chain uses TRBV19 with TRBJ1-1; 9 bases are shared with TRBD1. The V gene end was trimmed by 6 bases and the J gene end by 6 bases; junction bases not matched to a gene: 11. The length of the CDR3 is 15 residues. Germline V CDR1 and CDR2: LNHDA, SQIVND (reference sequence). For the CDR3, the DNA is TGTGCCAGTAGATTCGAACAGGGGGCGCGACCTGAAGCTTTCTTT. Residues: CASRFEQGARPEAFF.

Only one count was recorded for this clone. The chain combines TRBV19 with TRBJ1-5; D may be TRBD1 (5 bases). There are 13 residues in the CDR3. V was pared by 8 bases and J by 7 bases, with 15 bases between. Germline-derived CDR1 and CDR2 are LNHDA and SQIVND (reference sequence). CDR3 coding DNA: TGTGCCAGTGCCCAGGGTACGCGGCAGCCCCAGCATTTT. It is translated as CASAQGTRQPQHF. Looking up the rest from reference TRBV19 and TRBJ1-5 gives the full variable domain: DGGITQSPKYLFRKEGQNVTLSCEQNLNHDAMYWYRQDPGQGLRLIYYSQIVNDFQKGDIAEGYSVSREKKESFPLTVTSAQKNPTAFYLCASAQGTRQPQHFGDGTRLSIL.

The V and J genes are TRBV6-6 and TRBJ1-2; D unresolved. There are 12 residues in the CDR3. CDR1 and CDR2 (germline): MNHNY, SVGAGI (reference sequence). Trimming stripped 2 bases from V and 2 bases from J, with 3 bases between. The CDR3 sequence is CASSYGNYGYTF. As DNA, the CDR3 is TGTGCCAGCAGTTACGGCAACTATGGCTACACCTTC.

The DNA for the CDR3 is TGTGCCTGTCGGAGGGGAATGAGCACTGAAGCTTTCTTT. The encoded protein is CACRRGMSTEAFF. V gene TRBV30 combines with J gene TRBJ1-1; TRBD1 might be the D (5 bases). The CDR3 has 13 amino acids. The germline gives CDR1 GTSNPN, CDR2 SVGIG (reference sequence). Trimming left V 6 bases short and J 4 bases short, with 15 bases between.

This chain joins TRBV10-3 and TRBJ1-5; D not certain. With 10 bases removed from V and 4 bases from J, the gap between germline ends came to 17 bases. Per the germline V gene, CDR1 is ENHRY and CDR2 is SYGVKD. CDR3 length: 14 residues. The CDR3 nucleotides are TGTGCCACCTCTGTCTCGACAACAAATCAGCCCCAGCATTTT. This translates into CATSVSTTNQPQHF.

This rearrangement joins TRBV2 to TRBJ2-4; TRBD1 matches 9 bases. V lost 1 base to trimming and J lost 0 bases; unmatched junction nucleotides: 13. CDR1 SNHLY and CDR2 FYNNEI come from the germline V gene. The CDR3 has 20 amino acids. CDR3 bases: TGTGCCAGCAGTGAAGAGGGTGGGACAGGGTTCTACCTAGCCAAAAACATTCAGTACTTC. As protein: CASSEEGGTGFYLAKNIQYF.

V gene TRBV19 combines with J gene TRBJ2-7; 7 bases are shared with TRBD1. The germline gives CDR1 LNHDA, CDR2 SQIVND (reference sequence). CDR3 length equals 14 residues. V dropped 4 bases and J dropped 3; count of bases not matched to a gene: 6. The CDR3 region is CASSKGTDNYEQYF. CDR3 DNA sequence: TGTGCCAGTAGTAAGGGGACAGATAACTACGAGCAGTACTTC.